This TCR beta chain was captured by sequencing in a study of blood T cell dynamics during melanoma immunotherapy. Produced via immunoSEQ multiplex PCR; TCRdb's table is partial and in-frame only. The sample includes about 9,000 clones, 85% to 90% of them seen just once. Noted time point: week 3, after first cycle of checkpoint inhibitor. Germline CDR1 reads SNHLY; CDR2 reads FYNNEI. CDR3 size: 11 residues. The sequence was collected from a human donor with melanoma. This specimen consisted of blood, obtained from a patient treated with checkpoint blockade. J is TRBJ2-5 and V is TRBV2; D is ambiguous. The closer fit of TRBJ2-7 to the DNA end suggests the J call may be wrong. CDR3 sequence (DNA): TGTGCCAGCAGTGTTACGTACGAGCAGTACTTC. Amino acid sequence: CASSVTYEQYF.